These 17 T cell receptor beta chains originate from one sample sequenced in a study of shared clonotypes between healthy human individuals. Here immunoSEQ multiplex PCR was the method, and the copy in TCRdb shows in-frame clones only, minus some. Of 1.4 million or so clones in the sample, approximately 98.5% were seen once. The specimen was naive CD4+ T cells sorted from blood. The subset is: CD45RA+ positively selected. The receptors come from a young man in good health.

Turning to this clone: Other DNA sequences in this sample translate to the same CDR3. The gene calls are TRBV7-7 and TRBJ2-2; 8 bases agree with TRBD1. The CDR3 contains 15 residues. Unmatched junction bases numbered 3, after V lost 5 bases and J lost 1 base. Germline assignment: CDR1 SSHAT and CDR2 FNYEAQ (reference sequence). CDR3 amino acids: CASSLGTGNTGELFF. The CDR3 DNA sequence: TGTGCCAGCAGCCTTGGGACAGGGAACACCGGGGAGCTGTTTTTT.

The chain recombines TRBV18 with TRBJ2-5; D gene ambiguous. The CDR3 has 13 amino acids. V was pared by 5 bases and J by 5 bases, with 12 bases between. The germline V gene encodes CDR1 KGHSH and CDR2 LQKENI. The CDR3 bases are TGTGCCAGCTCATACCGACGGTGGGAGACCCAGTACTTC. This sequence encodes CASSYRRWETQYF.

The V call is TRBV19, the J call TRBJ1-1, with D tentatively TRBD1 (6 bases). The CDR3 spans 15 residues. Germline loops: CDR1 LNHDA, CDR2 SQIVND (reference sequence). V was trimmed by 4 bases and J by 10 bases, leaving 22 bases between them. CDR3 protein: CASSKKPATGNGAFF. The CDR3 region has the DNA TGTGCCAGTAGTAAAAAGCCCGCAACAGGGAATGGAGCTTTCTTT. The whole variable domain, filled in from reference TRBV19 and TRBJ1-1, reads DGGITQSPKYLFRKEGQNVTLSCEQNLNHDAMYWYRQDPGQGLRLIYYSQIVNDFQKGDIAEGYSVSREKKESFPLTVTSAQKNPTAFYLCASSKKPATGNGAFFGQGTRLTVV.

In this sample, this clone turned up once. The chain recombines TRBV7-9 with TRBJ2-1, with TRBD2 matching over 8 bases. The J segment lost 2 bases and the V segment lost 3 bases, leaving 3 bases of the junction unmatched. The CDR3 spans 15 residues. CDR1 is SEHNR, CDR2 FQNEAQ, per germline (reference sequence). The CDR3: CASSFLAGTYNEQFF. In nucleotides, the CDR3 is TGTGCCAGCAGCTTCCTAGCGGGCACCTACAATGAGCAGTTCTTC.

This clone has only one observation. This chain uses TRBV29-1 with TRBJ2-2, with 7 bases matching TRBD2. The CDR3 is made up of 15 amino acids. Unmatched junction bases numbered 5, after V lost 4 bases and J lost 0 bases. The germline V gene has CDR1 SQVTM and CDR2 ANQGSEA. CDR3 sequence (DNA): TGCAGCGTTGTCGGACTAGATACGAACACCGGGGAGCTGTTTTTT. Protein: CSVVGLDTNTGELFF.

The chain joins TRBV7-9 to TRBJ2-3, with TRBD1 matching 9 bases. CDR1 is SEHNR and CDR2 is FQNEAQ in the germline V gene (reference sequence). After removal of 10 bases from V and 4 bases from J, the junction contained 15 bases not matched to a gene. The CDR3 sequence is 16 residues long. The CDR3 sequence: CATKVPGQGGSDTQYF. Here the CDR3 DNA reads TGTGCCACGAAAGTCCCGGGACAGGGCGGATCAGATACGCAGTATTTT.

The chain has TRBV5-5 and TRBJ1-5; no clear D gene. The CDR3 is 14 residues long. The ends were cut back, 0 bases at V and 1 base at J, with 5 bases in the middle. Germline V gives CDR1 SGHKS, CDR2 YYEKEE (reference sequence). The CDR3 is CASSLGESNQPQHF. For the CDR3, the DNA is TGTGCCAGCAGCTTGGGCGAGAGCAATCAGCCCCAGCATTTT.

This sequence joins TRBV10-1 and TRBJ2-1, with 8 bases matching TRBD2. The CDR3 consists of 15 residues. Germline trimming cut 3 bases from V and 0 bases from J; bases unmatched to any gene: 1. The germline V gene encodes CDR1 WNHNN and CDR2 SYGVQD (reference sequence). CDR3 region: CASSDGTSSYNEQFF. CDR3 nucleotide sequence: TGCGCCAGCAGTGACGGGACTAGCTCCTACAATGAGCAGTTCTTC.

This chain joins TRBV27 and TRBJ2-2, with a possible D match to TRBD2 (6 bases). Trimming left V 2 bases short and J 3 bases short, with 19 bases between. Germline assignment: CDR1 MNHEY and CDR2 SMNVEV (reference sequence). There are 18 residues in the CDR3. CDR3 sequence reads: CASSLRFFAGLDTGELFF. In nucleotides, the CDR3 is TGTGCCAGCAGTTTAAGATTCTTCGCGGGACTGGACACCGGGGAGCTGTTTTTT.

The chain couples TRBV7-2 to TRBJ1-2; unclear D gene. The V end lost 4 bases, the J end lost 4 bases, and 4 bases lay between the germline ends. CDR1 is SGHTA, CDR2 FQGNSA, per germline. CDR3 length: 11 residues. The DNA for the CDR3 is TGTGCCAGCAGCTCCTTCTATGGCTACACCTTC. It is translated as CASSSFYGYTF.

The chain recombines TRBV13 with TRBJ2-1, with 7 bases identical to TRBD1. The V segment lost 4 bases and the J segment 0 bases; nucleotides outside the gene matches: 3. Germline V gene sequence: CDR1 PRHDT, CDR2 FYEKMQ (reference sequence). The CDR3 length is 15 residues. This CDR3 is CASSYRDSSYNEQFF. The CDR3 DNA follows: TGTGCCAGCAGCTACCGGGACAGCTCCTACAATGAGCAGTTCTTC.

This sequence joins TRBV6-5 and TRBJ2-7; the match to TRBD2 covers 10 bases. Germline V gene data show CDR1 as MNHEY and CDR2 as SVGAGI. The CDR3 is 15 residues long. V lost 9 bases and J lost 2; bases outside the gene matches: 10. The CDR3 loop reads CASKRGAGGTYEQYF. CDR3 coding DNA: TGTGCCAGTAAACGAGGAGCGGGAGGGACCTACGAGCAGTACTTC.

The chain has TRBV30 and TRBJ2-7; D gene uncertain. This CDR3 has 13 amino acids. Trimming stripped 2 bases from V and 5 bases from J, with 13 bases between. CDR1 is GTSNPN, CDR2 SVGIG, per germline (reference sequence). The CDR3 DNA follows: TGTGCCTGGAGTCGTGAGTCTCGAGACGAGCAGTACTTC. This translates into CAWSRESRDEQYF.

On this clone: Other DNA sequences in this specimen translate into the identical CDR3. The rearrangement links TRBV7-6 to TRBJ1-5, with D maybe TRBD1 (5 bases). The CDR3 is 13 residues long. Germline V gene data show CDR1 as SGHVS and CDR2 as FNYEAQ. The V and J ends lost 1 base and 6 bases respectively, with 7 bases between them. CDR3 residues: CASSLVGGQPQHF. CDR3 nucleotide sequence: TGTGCCAGCAGCTTAGTTGGGGGTCAGCCCCAGCATTTT.

Regarding this clone: The same CDR3 can be traced to other DNA sequences in this sample. This chain connects TRBV7-2 to TRBJ2-5; TRBD1 might be the D (5 bases). Germline loops: CDR1 SGHTA, CDR2 FQGNSA. Trimming removed 1 base from V and 2 bases from J, with 8 bases in between. CDR3 size: 14 residues. The CDR3 coding sequence is TGTGCCAGCAGCTTAGTTACAGGACAAGAGACCCAGTACTTC. Its protein is CASSLVTGQETQYF.

The DNA of the CDR3 is TGCGCCAGCAGCTGGGGGACAGCGAACACTGAAGCTTTCTTT. Translation: CASSWGTANTEAFF. V gene TRBV5-1 combines with J gene TRBJ1-1; 7 bases are a match to TRBD1. The CDR3 runs 14 residues. With 3 bases clipped from V and 1 base from J, the junction kept 3 bases outside the gene matches. Germline values: CDR1 SGHRS, CDR2 YFSETQ.

The chain combines TRBV2 with TRBJ1-2; 12 bases align to TRBD1. The CDR3 covers 15 residues. The J segment lost 8 bases and the V segment lost 0 bases, leaving 4 bases of the junction unmatched. CDR1 is SNHLY, CDR2 FYNNEI, per germline. This CDR3 reads CASSEAGTGGRGYTF. Written as DNA, the CDR3 is TGTGCCAGCAGTGAAGCGGGGACAGGGGGCCGGGGCTACACCTTC.